The source of this T cell receptor beta chain is a study of T cell responses to AZD1222 COVID-19 vaccine. Profiled with immunoSEQ multiplex PCR; TCRdb holds only in-frame clones, not every one. The sample consists of about 90,000 clones, about 85% of them appearing once. From germline, CDR1 is GTSNPN and CDR2 SVGIG (reference sequence). The CDR3 covers 14 residues. J lost 5 bases, V lost 5 bases, and 9 bases had no gene match. The chain combines TRBV30 with TRBJ1-5, with TRBD1 matching 7 bases. The clonotype originates from an adult who received the AZD1222 COVID-19 vaccine. Material: peripheral blood, obtained 28 days after the second AZD1222 dose. CDR3 sequence (DNA): TGTGCCTGGGCAGGGGGAGACGTCGATCAGCCCCAGCATTTT. Translating gives CAWAGGDVDQPQHF. Full variable domain (outside the CDR3, taken from reference TRBV30 and TRBJ1-5): SQTIHQWPATLVQPVGSPLSLECTVEGTSNPNLYWYRQAAGRGLQLLFYSVGIGQISSEVPQNLSASRPQDRQFILSSKKLLLSDSGFYLCAWAGGDVDQPQHFGDGTRLSIL.